The 14 T cell receptor beta chains in this list originate from one sample, sequenced in a study of blood T cell repertoires in COVID-19. The data were produced by immunoSEQ multiplex PCR, yet TCRdb's version contains in-frame clones alone and is incomplete. The sample lists roughly 150,000 clones, around 80% occurring once. The sequenced sample consisted of PBMCs or T cells enriched from blood (not recorded which). The receptors here all came from a woman aged 45-65 years who had recovered from COVID-19.

V usage is TRBV11-2 and J usage is TRBJ1-1; tentatively, D is TRBD1 (5 bases). Germline loops: CDR1 SGHAT, CDR2 FQNNGV. The CDR3 is 18 residues long. Trimming shortened V by 3 bases and J by 0 bases, and 20 bases separated the two germline ends. CDR3 DNA sequence: TGTGCCAGCAGCTTTCGACCGGGACTACCTAGTATGAACACTGAAGCTTTCTTT. Translated: CASSFRPGLPSMNTEAFF.

This chain uses TRBV29-1 with TRBJ1-6; a weak D match, TRBD1 (6 bases). CDR3 length: 14 residues. V dropped 6 bases and J dropped 7 bases, with 16 bases sitting between them. The germline V gene has CDR1 SQVTM and CDR2 ANQGSEA. The DNA of the CDR3 is TGCAGCGTCGCAGGGGAATCGGTCAATTCACCCCTCCACTTT. Its protein product is CSVAGESVNSPLHF.

The V gene is TRBV9, the J gene TRBJ1-4; D is unclear. The germline V and J ends were trimmed by 4 bases and 6 bases, with 13 bases remaining between them. CDR1 and CDR2 (germline): SGDLS, YYNGEE. The CDR3 is made up of 14 amino acids. CDR3 sequence (DNA): TGTGCCAGCAGCCCCCGCTACCGCGATGAAAAACTGTTTTTT. It yields the protein CASSPRYRDEKLFF. Full variable domain (remainder filled in from reference TRBV9 and TRBJ1-4): DSGVTQTPKHLITATGQRVTLRCSPRSGDLSVYWYQQSLDQGLQFLIQYYNGEERAKGNILERFSAQQFPDLHSELNLSSLELGDSALYFCASSPRYRDEKLFFGSGTQLSVL.

The CDR3 DNA reads as TGCGCCAGCAGTGATAAACGGGTGAACACTGAAGCTTTCTTT. Translation: CASSDKRVNTEAFF. This chain joins TRBV10-1 and TRBJ1-1; the D is unclear. Trimming pared 3 bases from V and 0 bases from J, leaving 8 bases between. Germline V gene lookup returns CDR1 WNHNN and CDR2 SYGVQD (reference sequence). The CDR3 is 14 residues long.

V and J are TRBV27 and TRBJ2-7, with 7 bases fitting TRBD1. Germline trimming cut 8 bases from V and 4 bases from J; bases unmatched to any gene: 11. CDR1 is MNHEY, CDR2 SMNVEV, per germline (reference sequence). The CDR3 length is 14 residues. The CDR3: CASGNRGTLYEQYF. CDR3 DNA: TGTGCCAGCGGAAACAGGGGAACCCTGTACGAGCAGTACTTC.

This chain uses TRBV7-2 with TRBJ1-2; D remains ambiguous. Trimming cost V 5 bases and J 1 base, with 11 bases left between them. In germline, CDR1 is SGHTA, CDR2 FQGNSA. The CDR3 consists of 14 residues. Here the CDR3 DNA reads TGTGCCAGCAGCCTCGGGTTCAATAACTATGGCTACACCTTC. It yields the protein CASSLGFNNYGYTF.

The J gene is TRBJ1-5, the V gene TRBV9; 9 bases line up with TRBD1. In germline, CDR1 is SGDLS, CDR2 YYNGEE. The CDR3 extends over 18 amino acids. After removal of 0 bases from V and 1 base from J, the junction contained 8 bases not matched to a gene. This chain's CDR3 is CASSVASRDRESNQPQHF. The CDR3 coding sequence is TGTGCCAGCAGCGTAGCGTCTCGGGACAGGGAGAGCAATCAGCCCCAGCATTTT.

J is TRBJ2-2 and V is TRBV6-1, with D possibly TRBD1 on 6 matching bases. V was cut by 0 bases and J by 4 bases, with 12 bases left in between. CDR1 and CDR2 from the germline V gene are MNHNS and SASEGT. The CDR3 consists of 16 residues. The CDR3, as DNA: TGTGCCAGCAGTGAAGCGGGGACACCGGTCACCGGGGAGCTGTTTTTT. Translation: CASSEAGTPVTGELFF.

The chain uses TRBV2 and TRBJ2-2, with TRBD1 matching over 9 bases. The V gene's germline CDR1 is SNHLY and CDR2 FYNNEI. V lost 2 bases, J lost 2 bases, and 3 bases stayed unmatched. This CDR3 contains 16 residues. The CDR3 sequence is CASSELGQGNTGELFF. For the CDR3, the DNA is TGTGCCAGCAGTGAACTGGGACAGGGCAACACCGGGGAGCTGTTTTTT.

V and J are TRBV28 and TRBJ2-1; 9 nucleotides match TRBD2. The CDR3 has 17 residues. The germline gives CDR1 MDHEN, CDR2 SYDVKM. With 5 bases clipped from V and 4 bases from J, the junction kept 12 bases outside the gene matches. For the CDR3, the DNA is TGTGCCAGCAGTCCCTCAAGCGGGGGGTTTTTTTACAATGAGCAGTTCTTC. Translating gives CASSPSSGGFFYNEQFF.

The J gene is TRBJ2-3, the V gene TRBV4-1, with a weak D call TRBD1 (6 bases). Germline assignment: CDR1 MGHRA and CDR2 YSYEKL. The ends were cut back, 1 base at V and 5 bases at J, with 13 bases in the middle. The length of the CDR3 is 15 residues. CDR3 nucleotide sequence: TGCGCCAGCAGCCAAGGCAATCCCAGGGGAGATACGCAGTATTTT. Translated: CASSQGNPRGDTQYF.

This clone has a single count. V and J are TRBV3-1 (or the pseudogene TRBV3-2) and TRBJ1-1; perhaps TRBD1 as D (5 bases). In germline, CDR1 is LGHDT, CDR2 YNNKEL (reference sequence). V dropped 2 bases and J dropped 0 bases, with 13 bases sitting between them. The CDR3 length is 16 residues. The CDR3 is CASSQLVAGLNTEAFF. For the CDR3, the DNA is TGTGCCAGCAGCCAACTAGTGGCAGGGCTGAACACTGAAGCTTTCTTT.

V usage is TRBV14 and J usage is TRBJ2-7, with D possibly TRBD2 on 6 matching bases. Germline-derived CDR1 and CDR2 are SGHDN and FVKESK. This CDR3 is 16 amino acids long. V was cut by 1 base and J by 2 bases, with 15 bases left in between. The CDR3 nucleotides read TGTGCCAGCAGCCAAGGACTAGGATCCCTAGCCTACGAGCAGTACTTC. This codes for CASSQGLGSLAYEQYF.

This clone was seen only once. This chain uses TRBV19 with TRBJ2-3; 8 bases align to TRBD2. V lost 4 bases to trimming and J lost 4 bases; unmatched junction nucleotides: 16. The CDR3 length is 18 residues. Germline values: CDR1 LNHDA, CDR2 SQIVND (reference sequence). CDR3 residues: CASSSAPGRPGGSDTQYF. The CDR3, as DNA: TGTGCCAGTAGTAGTGCCCCGGGACGGCCGGGGGGGTCAGATACGCAGTATTTT.